This entry is about one T cell receptor (beta chain). Antigen: not known. Healthy donors served as age- and sex-matched controls. Purification of the CD8+ and CD4+ T cells relied on negative isolation, and TEMRA cells underwent FACS enrichment. The CDR3 covers 17 residues. Per the germline V gene, CDR1 is MNHNS and CDR2 is SASEGT. The V gene lost 6 bases and the J gene lost 0 bases, with 18 bases spanning the gap. Roughly 0.45 to 1 ug RNA was reverse transcribed with random hexamers. Across 54 Vbeta and 13 Jbeta, TCR beta CDR3 was amplified with immunoSEQ multiplex PCR. TCRdb recomputed calls from the immunoSEQ multiplex PCR reads with MiXCR, one row per CDR3 protein. This table has some 48,000 distinct CDR3 sequences, about 91% appearing once. The entry originates in a study of CD8 T cells in Susac syndrome. Study results and limitations: An acknowledgment was made by the study that its TCR sequencing and HLA analysis involved relatively few individuals.

The J gene is TRBJ2-4, the V gene TRBV6-1, with no clear D. The source is a human donor in good health. The sequencing input was CD8+ T cells from PBMCs. This CDR3 is CASRPGLGIVAKNIQYF. The DNA for the CDR3 is TGTGCCAGCAGGCCTGGTTTGGGGATCGTAGCCAAAAACATTCAGTACTTC.